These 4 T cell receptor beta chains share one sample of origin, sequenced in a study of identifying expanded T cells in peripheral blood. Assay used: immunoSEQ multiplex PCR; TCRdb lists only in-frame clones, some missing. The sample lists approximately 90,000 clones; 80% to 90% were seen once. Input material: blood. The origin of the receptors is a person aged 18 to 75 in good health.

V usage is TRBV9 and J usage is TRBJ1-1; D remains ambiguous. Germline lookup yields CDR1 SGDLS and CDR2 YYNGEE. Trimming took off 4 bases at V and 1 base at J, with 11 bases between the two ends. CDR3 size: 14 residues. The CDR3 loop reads CASSPIGRNTEAFF. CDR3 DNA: TGTGCCAGCAGCCCGATAGGTCGGAACACTGAAGCTTTCTTT.

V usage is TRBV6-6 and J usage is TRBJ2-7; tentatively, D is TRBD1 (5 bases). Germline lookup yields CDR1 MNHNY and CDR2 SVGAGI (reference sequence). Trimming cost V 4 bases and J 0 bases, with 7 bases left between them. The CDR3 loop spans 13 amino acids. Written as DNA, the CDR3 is TGTGCCAGCAGTTCACAGGACTCCTACGAGCAGTACTTC. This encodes CASSSQDSYEQYF.

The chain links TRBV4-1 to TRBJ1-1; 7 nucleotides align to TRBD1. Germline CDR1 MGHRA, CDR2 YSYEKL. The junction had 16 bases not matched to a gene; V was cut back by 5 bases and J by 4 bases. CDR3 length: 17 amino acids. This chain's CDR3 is CASSASSTTGAGTEAFF. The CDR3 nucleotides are TGCGCCAGCAGCGCATCCTCAACTACAGGGGCGGGCACTGAAGCTTTCTTT.

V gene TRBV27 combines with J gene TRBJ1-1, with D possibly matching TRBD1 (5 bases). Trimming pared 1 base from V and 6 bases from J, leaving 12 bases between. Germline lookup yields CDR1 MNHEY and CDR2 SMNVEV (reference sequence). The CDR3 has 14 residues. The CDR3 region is CASSLFSGTPEAFF. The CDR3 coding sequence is TGTGCCAGCAGTTTATTTTCAGGGACCCCTGAAGCTTTCTTT.